Listed below are T cell receptor beta chains from one sample, sequenced in a study of blood T cell repertoires in COVID-19. Libraries were prepared by immunoSEQ multiplex PCR; TCRdb keeps only in-frame clonotypes and omits some of them. The sample lists just over 95,000 clones; about nine tenths were seen once. What was sequenced was peripheral blood. The origin of the receptors is a man in his sixties with acute or convalescent COVID-19. CDR3s include the opening cysteine and the closing phenylalanine or tryptophan. Fields, in order: D gene, V gene, J gene, clone size, CDR3 length, CDR3 protein, CDR3 DNA. A D gene is named only where the DNA matches it firmly. Size values are once, few and many counts, or a class for expanded clones, and some rows have none.

d_call: TRBD2; v_call: TRBV30; j_call: TRBJ2-5; clone_size: .; cdr3_length: 16; cdr3_aa: CAWVAGSGGAEETQYF; cdr3_nt: TGTGCCTGGGTCGCAGGGAGCGGGGGGGCGGAAGAGACCCAGTACTTC
d_call: .; v_call: TRBV6-5; j_call: TRBJ1-5; clone_size: .; cdr3_length: 13; cdr3_aa: CASSPSFNQPQHF; cdr3_nt: TGTGCCAGCAGTCCCAGTTTCAATCAGCCCCAGCATTTT
d_call: .; v_call: TRBV11-2; j_call: TRBJ1-5; clone_size: .; cdr3_length: 14; cdr3_aa: CASSLDRRNQPQHF; cdr3_nt: TGTGCCAGCAGCTTAGACAGGCGCAATCAGCCCCAGCATTTT
d_call: .; v_call: TRBV11-3; j_call: TRBJ1-1; clone_size: .; cdr3_length: 13; cdr3_aa: CASSDAGETEAFF; cdr3_nt: TGTGCCAGCAGCGACGCGGGGGAGACTGAAGCTTTCTTT
d_call: .; v_call: TRBV3-1/TRBV3-2; j_call: TRBJ1-3; clone_size: .; cdr3_length: 14; cdr3_aa: CASSQQGAGNTIYF; cdr3_nt: TGTGCCAGCAGCCAACAAGGGGCTGGAAACACCATATATTTT
d_call: .; v_call: TRBV10-3; j_call: TRBJ2-3; clone_size: .; cdr3_length: 17; cdr3_aa: CATKPPLELHFTDTQYF; cdr3_nt: TGTGCCACCAAACCCCCCCTGGAACTACACTTCACAGATACGCAGTATTTT
d_call: TRBD1; v_call: TRBV6-1; j_call: TRBJ1-6; clone_size: .; cdr3_length: 17; cdr3_aa: CASSERIGGRNNSPLHF; cdr3_nt: TGTGCCAGCAGTGAAAGGATAGGGGGCCGAAATAATTCACCCCTCCACTTT
d_call: .; v_call: TRBV21-1; j_call: TRBJ1-1; clone_size: .; cdr3_length: 16; cdr3_aa: CASSKYRGLLNTEAFF; cdr3_nt: TGTGCCAGCAGCAAATACAGGGGCCTATTGAACACTGAAGCTTTCTTT
d_call: TRBD2; v_call: TRBV5-1; j_call: TRBJ2-3; clone_size: once; cdr3_length: 20; cdr3_aa: CASSSGVRASGPGSTDTQYF; cdr3_nt: TGCGCCAGCAGCTCCGGCGTCCGGGCTAGCGGCCCAGGGAGCACAGATACGCAGTATTTT
d_call: TRBD1; v_call: TRBV28; j_call: TRBJ1-3; clone_size: .; cdr3_length: 17; cdr3_aa: CASSVRVQGVSGNTIYF; cdr3_nt: TGTGCCAGCAGCGTACGGGTACAGGGGGTCTCTGGAAACACCATATATTTT
d_call: .; v_call: TRBV28; j_call: TRBJ1-1; clone_size: .; cdr3_length: 13; cdr3_aa: CASSLWADTEAFF; cdr3_nt: TGTGCCAGCAGTTTATGGGCAGACACTGAAGCTTTCTTT
d_call: .; v_call: TRBV30; j_call: TRBJ1-5; clone_size: once; cdr3_length: 13; cdr3_aa: CAWSGTYDQPQHF; cdr3_nt: TGTGCCTGGAGTGGGACATATGATCAGCCCCAGCATTTT
d_call: TRBD1; v_call: TRBV6-5; j_call: TRBJ1-2; clone_size: .; cdr3_length: 13; cdr3_aa: CASKGTVDYGYTF; cdr3_nt: TGTGCCAGCAAGGGGACAGTCGACTATGGCTACACCTTC
d_call: TRBD2; v_call: TRBV29-1; j_call: TRBJ2-4; clone_size: .; cdr3_length: 19; cdr3_aa: CSVEDLGGGARGTKNIQYF; cdr3_nt: TGCAGCGTTGAAGATCTGGGCGGGGGGGCCAGAGGAACCAAAAACATTCAGTACTTC
d_call: .; v_call: TRBV6-5; j_call: TRBJ2-2; clone_size: .; cdr3_length: 12; cdr3_aa: CASLTPQGELFF; cdr3_nt: TGTGCCAGCCTAACCCCCCAAGGGGAGCTGTTTTTT
d_call: TRBD1; v_call: TRBV5-6; j_call: TRBJ1-6; clone_size: .; cdr3_length: 17; cdr3_aa: CASSLAAGTGGNSPLHF; cdr3_nt: TGTGCCAGCAGCTTGGCCGCCGGGACAGGGGGTAATTCACCCCTCCACTTT
d_call: TRBD1; v_call: TRBV3-1/TRBV3-2; j_call: TRBJ2-1; clone_size: .; cdr3_length: 16; cdr3_aa: CASSITGGESYNEQFF; cdr3_nt: TGTGCCAGCAGCATAACAGGGGGCGAGTCCTACAATGAGCAGTTCTTC
d_call: .; v_call: TRBV6-5; j_call: TRBJ1-1; clone_size: .; cdr3_length: 13; cdr3_aa: CASSYSVNTEAFF; cdr3_nt: TGTGCCAGCAGTTATTCAGTGAACACTGAAGCTTTCTTT
d_call: TRBD1; v_call: TRBV15; j_call: TRBJ2-1; clone_size: .; cdr3_length: 15; cdr3_aa: CATSPWDRGNNEQFF; cdr3_nt: TGTGCCACCAGCCCTTGGGACAGGGGGAACAATGAGCAGTTCTTC
d_call: .; v_call: TRBV4-1; j_call: TRBJ1-2; clone_size: .; cdr3_length: 16; cdr3_aa: CASSQPLDSANYGYTF; cdr3_nt: TGCGCCAGCAGCCAGCCCCTCGACAGCGCGAACTATGGCTACACCTTC
d_call: TRBD2; v_call: TRBV5-1; j_call: TRBJ2-5; clone_size: once; cdr3_length: 14; cdr3_aa: CASATFGGQETQYF; cdr3_nt: TGCGCCAGCGCAACCTTCGGGGGGCAAGAGACCCAGTACTTC
d_call: TRBD2; v_call: TRBV11-3; j_call: TRBJ2-3; clone_size: .; cdr3_length: 16; cdr3_aa: CASSPIAGGESDTQYF; cdr3_nt: TGTGCCAGCAGCCCCATAGCGGGGGGTGAGTCAGATACGCAGTATTTT
d_call: .; v_call: TRBV6-1; j_call: TRBJ1-6; clone_size: .; cdr3_length: 18; cdr3_aa: CASSEEGVWGRDNSPLHF; cdr3_nt: TGTGCCAGCAGTGAAGAGGGGGTTTGGGGGCGCGATAATTCACCCCTCCACTTT
d_call: .; v_call: TRBV6-1; j_call: TRBJ2-7; clone_size: .; cdr3_length: 12; cdr3_aa: CASSEQNYEQYF; cdr3_nt: TGTGCCAGCAGTGAACAGAACTACGAGCAGTACTTC
d_call: .; v_call: TRBV5-1; j_call: TRBJ1-1; clone_size: .; cdr3_length: 13; cdr3_aa: CASSLLPNTEAFF; cdr3_nt: TGCGCCAGCAGCCTTCTCCCGAACACTGAAGCTTTCTTT
d_call: .; v_call: TRBV11-2; j_call: TRBJ1-2; clone_size: .; cdr3_length: 14; cdr3_aa: CASSLQTGMNGYTF; cdr3_nt: TGTGCCAGCAGCTTACAGACGGGGATGAATGGCTACACCTTC
d_call: TRBD1; v_call: TRBV7-9; j_call: TRBJ1-4; clone_size: few; cdr3_length: 14; cdr3_aa: CASSPGQGYEKLFF; cdr3_nt: TGTGCCAGCTCTCCGGGACAGGGATATGAAAAACTGTTTTTT
d_call: .; v_call: TRBV21-1; j_call: TRBJ1-2; clone_size: .; cdr3_length: 13; cdr3_aa: CASRGLGGYGYTF; cdr3_nt: TGTGCCAGCAGGGGACTTGGAGGCTATGGCTACACCTTC
d_call: .; v_call: TRBV10-2; j_call: TRBJ1-1; clone_size: .; cdr3_length: 14; cdr3_aa: CASREGVMNTEAFF; cdr3_nt: TGCGCCAGCAGGGAAGGGGTTATGAACACTGAAGCTTTCTTT
d_call: .; v_call: TRBV12-3/TRBV12-4; j_call: TRBJ1-1; clone_size: .; cdr3_length: 13; cdr3_aa: CASSFGFGQGTFF; cdr3_nt: .
d_call: .; v_call: TRBV3-1/TRBV3-2; j_call: TRBJ1-5; clone_size: few; cdr3_length: 15; cdr3_aa: CASSLRGVGDQPQHF; cdr3_nt: TGTGCCAGCAGCCTCAGGGGAGTGGGTGATCAGCCCCAGCATTTT
d_call: .; v_call: TRBV18; j_call: TRBJ2-1; clone_size: .; cdr3_length: 14; cdr3_aa: CASSPRKGDNEQFF; cdr3_nt: TGTGCCAGCTCACCACGGAAAGGAGACAATGAGCAGTTCTTC
d_call: TRBD1; v_call: TRBV29-1; j_call: TRBJ2-3; clone_size: .; cdr3_length: 13; cdr3_aa: CSVETGGGDTQYF; cdr3_nt: TGCAGCGTTGAGACAGGGGGAGGAGATACGCAGTATTTT
d_call: .; v_call: TRBV10-3; j_call: TRBJ1-1; clone_size: .; cdr3_length: 17; cdr3_aa: CAISGGGLGSSHPEAFF; cdr3_nt: TGTGCCATCAGTGGGGGGGGGCTGGGGTCGAGCCACCCTGAAGCTTTCTTT
d_call: .; v_call: TRBV18; j_call: TRBJ1-1; clone_size: .; cdr3_length: 14; cdr3_aa: CASSPMSHNTEAFF; cdr3_nt: TGTGCCAGCTCCCCAATGTCCCATAACACTGAAGCTTTCTTT
d_call: TRBD2; v_call: TRBV27; j_call: TRBJ2-1; clone_size: once; cdr3_length: 13; cdr3_aa: CASSRGVYNEQFF; cdr3_nt: TGTGCCAGCAGCCGGGGGGTCTACAATGAGCAGTTCTTC
d_call: .; v_call: TRBV15; j_call: TRBJ1-6; clone_size: .; cdr3_length: 16; cdr3_aa: CATSRPGTNYNSPLHF; cdr3_nt: TGTGCCACCAGCAGACCGGGGACAAATTATAATTCACCCCTCCACTTT
d_call: .; v_call: TRBV6-4; j_call: TRBJ2-4; clone_size: .; cdr3_length: 16; cdr3_aa: CASSDSSQGNKNIQYF; cdr3_nt: TGTGCCAGCAGTGACTCCTCACAGGGAAACAAAAACATTCAGTACTTC
d_call: .; v_call: TRBV14; j_call: TRBJ1-1; clone_size: .; cdr3_length: 13; cdr3_aa: CASSRQASTEAFF; cdr3_nt: TGTGCCAGCAGCCGACAGGCAAGCACTGAAGCTTTCTTT
d_call: TRBD1; v_call: TRBV15; j_call: TRBJ1-1; clone_size: .; cdr3_length: 16; cdr3_aa: CATSRDRQGANTEAFF; cdr3_nt: TGTGCCACCAGCAGAGATAGACAGGGGGCAAACACTGAAGCTTTCTTT
d_call: .; v_call: TRBV19; j_call: TRBJ1-2; clone_size: .; cdr3_length: 18; cdr3_aa: CASSMLQGVGRKGYGYTF; cdr3_nt: TGTGCCAGTAGTATGCTTCAGGGTGTGGGGCGGAAGGGCTATGGCTACACCTTC
d_call: TRBD1; v_call: TRBV5-1; j_call: TRBJ1-4; clone_size: .; cdr3_length: 15; cdr3_aa: CASSLSPGTDEKLFF; cdr3_nt: TGCGCCAGCAGCCTGTCGCCCGGGACAGATGAAAAACTGTTTTTT
d_call: .; v_call: TRBV2; j_call: TRBJ1-1; clone_size: .; cdr3_length: 14; cdr3_aa: CASSKTTGDTEAFF; cdr3_nt: TGTGCCAGCAGCAAAACCACAGGAGACACTGAAGCTTTCTTT
d_call: TRBD2; v_call: TRBV7-6; j_call: TRBJ2-7; clone_size: .; cdr3_length: 14; cdr3_aa: CASSPEGGRIEQYF; cdr3_nt: TGTGCCAGCAGCCCCGAGGGAGGGAGGATCGAGCAGTACTTC
d_call: .; v_call: TRBV20-1; j_call: TRBJ1-5; clone_size: .; cdr3_length: 11; cdr3_aa: CSASSGQPQHF; cdr3_nt: TGCAGTGCTAGTAGCGGTCAGCCCCAGCATTTT
d_call: TRBD1; v_call: TRBV27; j_call: TRBJ1-1; clone_size: .; cdr3_length: 16; cdr3_aa: CASSLSVRGAYTEAFF; cdr3_nt: TGTGCCAGCAGTTTATCGGTCAGGGGGGCCTACACTGAAGCTTTCTTT
d_call: .; v_call: TRBV6-6; j_call: TRBJ1-2; clone_size: .; cdr3_length: 16; cdr3_aa: CASSYSSGEKGYGYTF; cdr3_nt: TGTGCCAGCAGTTACTCGAGCGGCGAAAAAGGCTATGGCTACACCTTC
d_call: .; v_call: TRBV2; j_call: TRBJ1-5; clone_size: .; cdr3_length: 14; cdr3_aa: CASSPTGSWRPQHF; cdr3_nt: TGTGCCAGCAGTCCAACAGGGAGTTGGCGGCCCCAGCATTTT
d_call: TRBD2; v_call: TRBV5-1; j_call: TRBJ2-5; clone_size: .; cdr3_length: 13; cdr3_aa: CASSWTSEETQYF; cdr3_nt: TGCGCCAGCAGCTGGACTAGCGAAGAGACCCAGTACTTC
d_call: TRBD1; v_call: TRBV5-1; j_call: TRBJ2-5; clone_size: .; cdr3_length: 13; cdr3_aa: CASSRTGEKTQYF; cdr3_nt: TGCGCCAGCAGCCGGACAGGGGAGAAGACCCAGTACTTC
d_call: TRBD2; v_call: TRBV7-7; j_call: TRBJ2-2; clone_size: .; cdr3_length: 17; cdr3_aa: CASSQRGGGLNTGELFF; cdr3_nt: TGTGCCAGCAGCCAGAGGGGCGGGGGATTGAACACCGGGGAGCTGTTTTTT
d_call: TRBD1; v_call: TRBV10-3; j_call: TRBJ1-1; clone_size: .; cdr3_length: 15; cdr3_aa: CAISDRQGDRNEAFF; cdr3_nt: TGTGCCATCAGTGATCGCCAGGGGGATCGGAATGAAGCTTTCTTT
d_call: TRBD1; v_call: TRBV7-2; j_call: TRBJ1-2; clone_size: .; cdr3_length: 13; cdr3_aa: CASGSTGFYGYTF; cdr3_nt: TGTGCCAGCGGATCGACAGGGTTCTATGGCTACACCTTC
d_call: TRBD1; v_call: TRBV6-5; j_call: TRBJ1-1; clone_size: .; cdr3_length: 14; cdr3_aa: CASSYSTGGTEAFF; cdr3_nt: TGTGCCAGCAGTTACTCGACAGGGGGCACTGAAGCTTTCTTT
d_call: .; v_call: TRBV7-2; j_call: TRBJ2-3; clone_size: .; cdr3_length: 13; cdr3_aa: CASSLGQSDTQYF; cdr3_nt: TGTGCCAGCAGCCTAGGACAGTCAGATACGCAGTATTTT
d_call: .; v_call: TRBV2; j_call: TRBJ1-1; clone_size: .; cdr3_length: 17; cdr3_aa: CASSDGWRALVNTEAFF; cdr3_nt: TGTGCCAGCAGTGATGGATGGAGGGCGTTGGTGAACACTGAAGCTTTCTTT
d_call: .; v_call: TRBV30; j_call: TRBJ1-1; clone_size: .; cdr3_length: 11; cdr3_aa: CAWTIGGEAFF; cdr3_nt: TGTGCCTGGACCATCGGAGGAGAAGCTTTCTTT
d_call: TRBD1; v_call: TRBV25-1; j_call: TRBJ1-4; clone_size: .; cdr3_length: 15; cdr3_aa: CASSDRQGTGEKLFF; cdr3_nt: TGTGCCAGCAGTGACCGACAGGGAACTGGCGAAAAACTGTTTTTT
d_call: TRBD1; v_call: TRBV19; j_call: TRBJ2-2; clone_size: once; cdr3_length: 14; cdr3_aa: CASSGTVNTGELFF; cdr3_nt: TGTGCCAGTTCCGGGACAGTGAACACCGGGGAGCTGTTTTTT
d_call: TRBD1; v_call: TRBV28; j_call: TRBJ1-4; clone_size: .; cdr3_length: 14; cdr3_aa: CASSGTGAREKLFF; cdr3_nt: TGTGCCAGCAGTGGGACAGGGGCTCGTGAAAAACTGTTTTTT